The 32 T cell receptor beta chains in this list originate from one sample, sequenced in a study of T cell responses to AZD1222 COVID-19 vaccine. Using immunoSEQ multiplex PCR, the repertoire was profiled, and TCRdb retains in-frame clones only, with some absent. The data hold more than 150,000 clones, with about 86% observed a single time. Source: peripheral blood, taken on day 0 of AZD1222 vaccination. These receptors were taken from an adult in good health.

The chain carries TRBV14 and TRBJ2-3; D unresolved. CDR3 length: 14 amino acids. Germline CDR1 and CDR2: SGHDN and FVKESK. V was trimmed by 2 bases and J by 4 bases, leaving 10 bases between them. The CDR3 nucleotides are TGTGCCAGCAGCCAACTTAACTCCCCAGATACGCAGTATTTT. This codes for CASSQLNSPDTQYF.

This rearrangement joins TRBV7-2 to TRBJ1-5, with D hard to call. Germline V gives CDR1 SGHTA, CDR2 FQGNSA. V was clipped by 0 bases and J by 5 bases, with 11 bases between them. This CDR3 has 15 amino acids. This chain's CDR3 is CASSLAPLGDQPQHF. The CDR3 region has the DNA TGTGCCAGCAGCTTAGCGCCGCTGGGAGATCAGCCCCAGCATTTT. Drawing the rest from reference TRBV7-2 and TRBJ1-5, the complete variable domain is GAGVSQSPSNKVTEKGKDVELRCDPISGHTALYWYRQSLGQGLEFLIYFQGNSAPDKSGLPSDRFSAERTGGSVSTLTIQRTQQEDSAVYLCASSLAPLGDQPQHFGDGTRLSIL.

The chain has TRBV30 and TRBJ2-3; perhaps TRBD1 as D (6 bases). Trimming removed 3 bases from V and 2 bases from J, with 9 bases in between. Germline CDR1 reads GTSNPN; CDR2 reads SVGIG (reference sequence). The CDR3 runs to 13 residues. The CDR3 here is CAWSQGNTDTQYF. CDR3 DNA: TGTGCCTGGAGCCAGGGGAACACAGATACGCAGTATTTT.

The chain carries TRBV9 and TRBJ2-1; D possibly corresponds to TRBD2 (5 bases). V was shortened by 3 bases and J by 3 bases, with 7 bases between the two germline ends. The germline V gene has CDR1 SGDLS and CDR2 YYNGEE. This CDR3 has 13 residues. The CDR3 coding sequence is TGTGCCAGCAGCGCCCGGGACTACAATGAGCAGTTCTTC. Amino acid sequence: CASSARDYNEQFF.

The chain has TRBV6-1 and TRBJ1-1; TRBD1 matches 8 bases. CDR1 is MNHNS, CDR2 SASEGT, per germline. The CDR3 is 14 amino acids. The trim removed 5 bases at V and 5 bases at J, leaving 7 bases unmatched. CDR3 loop: CASSLDREGTEAFF. In DNA form, the CDR3 reads TGTGCCAGCAGTCTGGACAGGGAAGGAACTGAAGCTTTCTTT.

This clone was seen a few times. The chain uses TRBV7-9 and TRBJ1-4; 10 positions match TRBD1. The CDR3 consists of 14 residues. Germline CDR1 and CDR2: SEHNR and FQNEAQ (reference sequence). After removal of 7 bases from V and 5 bases from J, the junction contained 4 bases not matched to a gene. CDR3 coding DNA: TGTGCCAGCATGTCGGGACAGGGGAATGAAAAACTGTTTTTT. It encodes CASMSGQGNEKLFF.

The rearrangement links TRBV7-2 to TRBJ1-2; tentative D call: TRBD1 (5 bases). The CDR3 consists of 15 residues. The germline CDR1 and CDR2 sequences are SGHTA and FQGNSA. V was pared by 4 bases and J by 2 bases, with 14 bases between. CDR3 sequence reads: CASSWGTWENYGYTF. In DNA form, the CDR3 reads TGTGCCAGCAGCTGGGGCACCTGGGAGAACTATGGCTACACCTTC. The full variable domain, in which reference TRBV7-2 and TRBJ1-2 provide the parts outside the CDR3, is GAGVSQSPSNKVTEKGKDVELRCDPISGHTALYWYRQSLGQGLEFLIYFQGNSAPDKSGLPSDRFSAERTGGSVSTLTIQRTQQEDSAVYLCASSWGTWENYGYTFGSGTRLTVV.

Of note for this clone: This CDR3 is also generated by other DNA sequences in the sample. This chain joins TRBV5-1 and TRBJ2-1, with D perhaps matching TRBD2 (5 bases). The CDR3 contains 16 residues. The germline gives CDR1 SGHRS, CDR2 YFSETQ. V lost 4 bases to trimming and J lost 0 bases, with 14 bases between them. The chain's CDR3 is CASSPREGVSYNEQFF. For the CDR3, the DNA is TGCGCCAGCAGCCCCCGAGAGGGTGTCTCCTACAATGAGCAGTTCTTC.

This chain links TRBV6-1 with TRBJ2-3, with D perhaps TRBD2 (6 bases). V lost 1 base to trimming and J lost 3 bases, with 8 bases between them. Germline V gene lookup returns CDR1 MNHNS and CDR2 SASEGT. The CDR3 length is 14 residues. In nucleotides, the CDR3 is TGTGCCAGCAGTGAAGTGGGGGGAACAGATACGCAGTATTTT. Translated: CASSEVGGTDTQYF.

The chain couples TRBV6-5 to TRBJ1-1; D is unclear. Germline CDR1 reads MNHEY; CDR2 reads SVGAGI. The CDR3 consists of 13 residues. The V and J ends lost 11 bases and 5 bases respectively, with 18 bases between them. The CDR3 bases are TGTGCCGGAGCCGGTGGTATCGTGACTGAAGCTTTCTTT. This codes for CAGAGGIVTEAFF.

The chain links TRBV11-2 to TRBJ2-1; TRBD2 matches 7 bases. The CDR3 contains 15 residues. Germline CDR1 reads SGHAT; CDR2 reads FQNNGV. V lost 7 bases, J lost 6 bases, and 12 bases stayed unmatched. The CDR3: CASTLGAGSVNEQFF. The CDR3 coding sequence is TGTGCCAGCACCCTTGGAGCGGGAAGCGTCAATGAGCAGTTCTTC.

The chain couples TRBV5-8 to TRBJ1-2, with 8 bases lining up with TRBD1. The germline gives CDR1 SGHTS, CDR2 YDEGEE. The CDR3 loop spans 14 amino acids. V lost 4 bases and J lost 3; bases outside the gene matches: 5. CDR3 amino acids: CASSHGQGYYGYTF. The CDR3 nucleotides read TGTGCCAGCAGCCACGGACAGGGATACTATGGCTACACCTTC.

The chain joins TRBV3-1 (or the pseudogene TRBV3-2) to TRBJ1-1; weak D call: TRBD1 (6 bases). CDR1 is LGHDT and CDR2 is YNNKEL in the germline V gene (reference sequence). The CDR3 length is 14 residues. Trimming took 4 bases from V and 4 from J, leaving 13 bases between them. In DNA form, the CDR3 reads TGTGCCAGCAGCCCCCACCAGGGGACCACTGAAGCTTTCTTT. Its protein is CASSPHQGTTEAFF.

The rearrangement joins TRBV3-1 (or the pseudogene TRBV3-2) to TRBJ2-7; D uncertain. V lost 0 bases to trimming and J lost 9 bases, with 9 bases between them. Looked up from germline, CDR1 is LGHDT and CDR2 is YNNKEL (reference sequence). This CDR3 has 12 amino acids. The CDR3 DNA sequence: TGTGCCAGCAGCCAAGATCGGAGAGGGCAGTACTTC. It encodes CASSQDRRGQYF.

This clone was counted once. This sequence joins TRBV5-1 and TRBJ2-3; 11 nucleotides line up with TRBD2. J lost 4 bases, V lost 4 bases, and 5 bases had no gene match. The germline V gene has CDR1 SGHRS and CDR2 YFSETQ. The CDR3 consists of 15 residues. The CDR3 spells CASSVVAGGADTQYF. In nucleotides, the CDR3 is TGCGCCAGCAGCGTGGTAGCGGGGGGGGCAGATACGCAGTATTTT.

This chain uses TRBV5-1 with TRBJ1-1; 8 bases match TRBD1. With V trimmed by 4 bases and J by 0 bases, 8 bases remained unmatched. Germline loops: CDR1 SGHRS, CDR2 YFSETQ. There are 16 residues in the CDR3. CDR3 in DNA: TGCGCCAGCAGCCGACAGGGGAAGGGAATGAACACTGAAGCTTTCTTT. Translated: CASSRQGKGMNTEAFF.

This sequence joins TRBV13 and TRBJ2-7; 11 bases match TRBD2. CDR1 and CDR2 from the germline V gene are PRHDT and FYEKMQ (reference sequence). The CDR3 covers 18 residues. Germline trimming cut 5 bases from V and 2 bases from J; bases unmatched to any gene: 14. In nucleotides, the CDR3 is TGTGCCAGCAGCCTACGGATAGGGCTAGCGGGAGGTCCCTACGAGCAGTACTTC. Its translation: CASSLRIGLAGGPYEQYF.

This chain connects TRBV10-2 to TRBJ2-7, with a tentative D call TRBD2 (6 bases). Trimming removed 6 bases from V and 3 bases from J, with 12 bases in between. The CDR3 is made up of 13 amino acids. CDR1 is WSHSY and CDR2 is SAAADI in the germline V gene. This CDR3 is CASREGTVYEQYF. CDR3 nucleotide sequence: TGCGCCAGCAGGGAGGGGACTGTCTACGAGCAGTACTTC.

The chain uses TRBV27 and TRBJ1-4; D might be TRBD1 (5 bases). Per germline, CDR1 MNHEY and CDR2 SMNVEV (reference sequence). Deletions cut 5 bases from V and 11 bases from J, with 15 bases between. This CDR3 region has 13 residues. The CDR3 sequence is CASSPRKGRKLFF. The CDR3 nucleotides read TGTGCCAGCAGTCCACGGAAGGGGCGGAAACTGTTTTTT.

This sequence joins TRBV13 and TRBJ2-7, with 9 bases that match TRBD1. The CDR3 consists of 13 residues. The germline CDR1 and CDR2 sequences are PRHDT and FYEKMQ (reference sequence). The V gene end was trimmed by 7 bases and the J gene end by 3 bases; junction bases not matched to a gene: 4. CDR3 nucleotide sequence: TGTGCCAGCACGAGGGGACAGGGCTACGAGCAGTACTTC. Encoded protein: CASTRGQGYEQYF. The variable domain in full, completed from reference TRBV13 and TRBJ2-7, reads AAGVIQSPRHLIKEKRETATLKCYPIPRHDTVYWYQQGPGQDPQFLISFYEKMQSDKGSIPDRFSAQQFSDYHSELNMSSLELGDSALYFCASTRGQGYEQYFGPGTRLTVT.

The gene calls are TRBV7-2 and TRBJ2-5, with 9 nucleotides matching TRBD2. Germline trimming cut 0 bases from V and 5 bases from J; bases unmatched to any gene: 7. The CDR3 covers 16 residues. CDR1 and CDR2 (germline): SGHTA, FQGNSA. CDR3 region: CASSLASAGGHETQYF. Written as DNA, the CDR3 is TGTGCCAGCAGCTTAGCCTCGGCGGGGGGGCACGAGACCCAGTACTTC.

This rearrangement joins TRBV2 to TRBJ2-3; 8 bases map to TRBD2. Trimming cost V 6 bases and J 6 bases; bases outside gene matches: 2. The germline gives CDR1 SNHLY, CDR2 FYNNEI. The CDR3 runs 12 residues. The CDR3 sequence is CASRTGGDTQYF. In nucleotides, the CDR3 is TGTGCCAGCAGGACGGGAGGGGATACGCAGTATTTT.

This rearrangement joins TRBV27 to TRBJ2-3, with a weak D call TRBD1 (6 bases). Germline assignment: CDR1 MNHEY and CDR2 SMNVEV (reference sequence). The CDR3 runs 17 residues. V was shortened by 6 bases and J by 8 bases, with 27 bases between the two germline ends. CDR3 in amino acids: CASSQSAGEMGMGTQYF. DNA for the CDR3: TGTGCCAGCAGCCAATCGGCAGGGGAAATGGGGATGGGTACGCAGTATTTT.

CDR3 protein: CASSFGTSGNNEQFF. The CDR3 DNA reads as TGTGCCAGCAGTTTTGGGACTAGCGGAAACAATGAGCAGTTCTTC. The chain combines TRBV6-2 or TRBV6-3 with TRBJ2-1, with TRBD2 matching 11 bases. The length of the CDR3 is 15 residues. In germline, CDR1 is MNHEY, CDR2 SVGEGT. Trimming took 4 bases from V and 5 from J; bases not matched to a gene: 4.

The chain couples TRBV5-6 to TRBJ2-5; D could derive from TRBD1 or TRBD2 (5 bases each). The germline V gene has CDR1 SGHDT and CDR2 YYEEEE. V lost 4 bases and J lost 1, with 14 bases in between. The CDR3 is 15 amino acids. CDR3 DNA: TGTGCCAGCAGCCCGGACGGGGACGTCCAAGAGACCCAGTACTTC. Its protein is CASSPDGDVQETQYF. Filled out from reference TRBV5-6 and TRBJ2-5, the complete variable domain reads DAGVTQSPTHLIKTRGQQVTLRCSPKSGHDTVSWYQQALGQGPQFIFQYYEEEERQRGNFPDRFSGHQFPNYSSELNVNALLLGDSALYLCASSPDGDVQETQYFGPGTRLLVL.

Written as DNA, the CDR3 is TGTGCCATCAGTGGAAACAGGGCGGATTCACCCCTCCACTTT. This sequence encodes CAISGNRADSPLHF. The J gene is TRBJ1-6, the V gene TRBV10-3, with D possibly being TRBD1 (6 bases). This CDR3 region has 14 residues. Looked up from germline, CDR1 is ENHRY and CDR2 is SYGVKD. V lost 4 bases and J lost 8, with 12 bases in between.

V and J are TRBV5-6 and TRBJ2-7; 7 bases match TRBD2. This CDR3 is 13 amino acids long. Per germline, CDR1 SGHDT and CDR2 YYEEEE. V trimming: 7 bases; J trimming: 3 bases; junction bases outside the gene matches: 7. The CDR3 sequence is CASYRPGGYEQYF. Written as DNA, the CDR3 is TGTGCCAGCTACAGACCGGGAGGCTACGAGCAGTACTTC.

The gene calls are TRBV6-5 and TRBJ1-4; D remains unclear. The germline CDR1 and CDR2 sequences are MNHEY and SVGAGI. The length of the CDR3 is 15 residues. The germline V and J ends were trimmed by 7 bases and 8 bases, with 20 bases remaining between them. CDR3: CASTQDASPDEKLFF. In DNA form, the CDR3 reads TGTGCCAGCACCCAGGACGCCTCTCCCGACGAAAAACTGTTTTTT.

The V and J genes are TRBV7-2 and TRBJ1-3, with a weak D call TRBD1 (6 bases). V was trimmed by 5 bases and J by 0 bases, leaving 11 bases between them. The V gene's germline CDR1 is SGHTA and CDR2 FQGNSA. The CDR3 totals 15 residues. DNA of the CDR3: TGTGCCAGCAGCCCGGACAGATCCTCTGGAAACACCATATATTTT. This translates into CASSPDRSSGNTIYF.

The chain couples TRBV6-2 or TRBV6-3 to TRBJ2-7; D gene uncertain. V lost 5 bases, J lost 7 bases, and 27 bases lay in between. Per the germline V gene, CDR1 is MNHEY and CDR2 is SVGEGT. The CDR3 loop spans 17 amino acids. The CDR3: CASSVSVSRLRLREQYF. The CDR3 nucleotides are TGTGCCAGCAGTGTTAGTGTCTCGAGACTCCGTTTGAGGGAGCAGTACTTC.

This clone was picked up a small number of times. The rearrangement links TRBV5-1 to TRBJ2-5, with 7 positions matching TRBD2. In germline, CDR1 is SGHRS, CDR2 YFSETQ. V shed 1 base, J shed 3 bases, and the junction held 3 bases outside the gene matches. The CDR3 has 14 amino acids. The CDR3 is CASSLKAGKETQYF. DNA for the CDR3: TGCGCCAGCAGCTTGAAAGCGGGGAAAGAGACCCAGTACTTC.

The CDR3 DNA follows: TGTGCCAGTAGTATCGGGGGAGCGTACCAAGAGACCCAGTACTTC. Protein: CASSIGGAYQETQYF. The chain combines TRBV19 with TRBJ2-5, with a possible D match to TRBD2 (6 bases). The germline V and J ends were trimmed by 3 bases and 0 bases, with 11 bases remaining between them. Germline V gene lookup returns CDR1 LNHDA and CDR2 SQIVND (reference sequence). This CDR3 spans 15 amino acids.